These 3 T cell receptor beta chains share one sample of origin, sequenced in a study of identical twins (TCRdb year 2016). The library was generated by 5' RACE. For sequencing, an Illumina HiSeq 2000 was employed. TCRdb ran its own pipeline on the public reads, namely fastp trimming at Q25 and MiXCR clone calling, and kept in-frame beta chains. One record per CDR3 amino acid sequence lists the most common genes and DNA. The table for this sample lists hundreds of thousands of distinct CDR3 sequences; 9% to 15% of them were counted only once. The ten largest clones add up to under 2% of the sample. The same data also contributed to another study, on yellow fever vaccine responses in identical twins.

Specimen: PBMCs. These receptors all come from a young woman in good health.

The table lists this clonotype with many counts. The rearrangement uses TRBV27 and TRBJ2-4, with D uncertain. This CDR3 has 17 residues. The germline V gene has CDR1 MNHEY and CDR2 SMNVEV (reference sequence). Trimming took 4 bases from V and 2 from J, leaving 18 bases between them. Here the CDR3 reads CASSSQPTTDSKNIQYF. CDR3 DNA sequence: TGTGCCAGCAGTTCCCAACCGACGACGGATTCCAAAAACATTCAGTACTTC.

CDR3 region: CASSPRTSGARSSSYNEQFF. DNA for the CDR3: TGTGCCAGCAGCCCCCGGACTAGCGGGGCCCGTTCCAGCTCCTACAATGAGCAGTTCTTC. The rearrangement links TRBV4-2 to TRBJ2-1; 12 positions match TRBD2. The germline gives CDR1 LGHNA, CDR2 YNFKEQ. This CDR3 region has 20 residues. J was trimmed by 0 bases and V by 4 bases; bases with no gene match: 13.

The chain uses TRBV15 and TRBJ2-1; TRBD2 agrees at 8 bases. CDR3 length: 15 residues. Germline CDR1 and CDR2: LNHNV and YYDKDF (reference sequence). Trimming cost V 4 bases and J 8 bases; bases outside gene matches: 10. The CDR3 loop reads CATSISGGVSDEQFF. DNA for the CDR3: TGTGCCACCAGCATTTCCGGGGGGGTATCCGATGAGCAGTTCTTC.